A selection of T cell receptor beta chains follows, all from one sample in a study of cytomegalovirus exposure and HLA in healthy donors. The repertoire was sequenced with immunoSEQ multiplex PCR; TCRdb's copy has only in-frame clones and lacks some. The table shows roughly 190,000 clones, with 80% occurring only once. The sequencing input was PBMCs. These receptor sequences come from a woman between 40 and 55 years old in good health and CMV-seronegative. Each CDR3 is given with its conserved first and last residue. Fields, in order: V gene, clone size, J gene, D gene, CDR3 DNA, CDR3 protein. The D gene is left open where the match is weak. Some rows have no size entry. The others give once, few or many, or a class for an expanded clone.

>TRBV5-1|once|TRBJ2-1|-
TGCGCCAGCAGCTTGACCGAGGGAGCGATAAGTGAGCAGTTCTTC
CASSLTEGAISEQFF
>TRBV5-1|-|TRBJ1-2|-
TGCGCCAGCAGCTTAGGGGGAGCTAACTATGGCTACACCTTC
CASSLGGANYGYTF
>TRBV6-5|few|TRBJ1-5|TRBD1
TGTGCCAGCAGCAGACAGGGGGGCAATCAGCCCCAGCATTTT
CASSRQGGNQPQHF
>TRBV7-2|once|TRBJ1-2|-
TGTGCCAGCAGCGTAGGACAGCCTTTCGGCTACACCTTC
CASSVGQPFGYTF
>TRBV19|-|TRBJ1-3|TRBD1
TGTGCCAGTAGTATGGGGACAGGCACTGGAAACACCATATATTTT
CASSMGTGTGNTIYF
>TRBV19|few|TRBJ2-2|-
TGTGCCAGTAGTAATCTTGTCGGGGGTGGCGGGGAGCTGTTTTTT
CASSNLVGGGGELFF
>TRBV7-9|-|TRBJ2-4|-
TGTGCCAGCAGCTTGGGAAACAGGGACATTCAGTACTTC
CASSLGNRDIQYF
>TRBV2|-|TRBJ1-2|-
TGTGCCAGCCTGGAGGGATACGGCTACACCTTC
CASLEGYGYTF
>TRBV30|-|TRBJ1-5|TRBD1
TGTGCCCTAGGGGGGACAGGGGGTGAGCCCCAGCATTTT
CALGGTGGEPQHF
>TRBV5-1|-|TRBJ1-1|TRBD1
TGCGCCAGCAGATCGAACGGACAGGGGGGCACTGAAGCTTTCTTT
CASRSNGQGGTEAFF
>TRBV7-9|few|TRBJ2-1|TRBD2
TGTGCCAGCAGCTTAGGGGGACTAGCGGGTAATAGAGGTGAGCAGTTCTTC
CASSLGGLAGNRGEQFF
>TRBV9|-|TRBJ2-1|-
TGTGCCAGCAGCGGACAAGTGGCGGGCTACAATGAGCAGTTCTTC
CASSGQVAGYNEQFF
>TRBV6-6|-|TRBJ2-1|-
TGTGCCAGCGAGCAAGGACGGGCAGAGCGGAGCAATGAGCAGTTCTTC
CASEQGRAERSNEQFF
>TRBV21-1|-|TRBJ2-1|-
TGTGCCAGCAGCAAAGAGCGTAACAGGGGGCGAAGGAATGAGCAGTTCTTC
CASSKERNRGRRNEQFF
>TRBV5-1|-|TRBJ2-1|TRBD2
TGCGCCAGCAGCTTTACTAGCGGGAGAACATACAATGAGCAGTTCTTC
CASSFTSGRTYNEQFF
>TRBV11-3|-|TRBJ2-1|TRBD2
TGTGCCAGCAGCTTAGGCGGGAGGGCCAACGATGAGCAGTTCTTC
CASSLGGRANDEQFF
>TRBV2|-|TRBJ1-4|TRBD1
TGTGCCAGCAGAGGACAGGCTATTAATGAAAAACTGTTTTTT
CASRGQAINEKLFF
>TRBV6-1|-|TRBJ1-1|TRBD1
TGTGCCAGCAGTGACCCGGGACAGGGGGCCGGGATGAACACTGAAGCTTTCTTT
CASSDPGQGAGMNTEAFF
>TRBV11-2|-|TRBJ2-5|-
TGTGCCAGCAGCCCCTTACCCCTCGGGGCCCAGTACTTC
CASSPLPLGAQYF
>TRBV5-1|-|TRBJ2-7|TRBD2
TGCGCCAGCAGCTTGACCCCCCGAAGGGAGGGGAGCTCCTACGAGCAGTACTTC
CASSLTPRREGSSYEQYF
>TRBV6-6|-|TRBJ1-2|-
TGTGCCAGCAACCAGAACCGGGAGCAAGGAGAGGGCTACACCTTC
CASNQNREQGEGYTF
>TRBV30|once|TRBJ2-3|TRBD2
TGTGCCTGGAGTGGGGCTAGCGGTACCACAGATACGCAGTATTTT
CAWSGASGTTDTQYF
>TRBV5-6|-|TRBJ2-2|-
TGTGCCAGCAGCCCGGGTCCCGGGGAGCTGTTTTTT
CASSPGPGELFF
>TRBV4-3|-|TRBJ1-4|TRBD1
TGCGCCAGCAGCCAAGATTTGAACAGGGGGCCGGAAAAACTGTTTTTT
CASSQDLNRGPEKLFF
>TRBV30|-|TRBJ2-2|TRBD1
TGTGCCTGGGCTAATCAGGGGGCTGGGACCGGGGAGCTGTTTTTT
CAWANQGAGTGELFF
>TRBV4-2|-|TRBJ2-5|TRBD2
TGTGCCAGCAGCCTGACTAGCGGAGAAGAGACCCAGTACTTC
CASSLTSGEETQYF
>TRBV11-2|-|TRBJ1-2|TRBD1
TGTGCCAGCAGCCTATCGGGCAGGGGGAACTATGGCTACACCTTC
CASSLSGRGNYGYTF
>TRBV19|-|TRBJ2-3|-
TGTGCCAGTAGTATTGGGGGCACGGATACGCAGTATTTT
CASSIGGTDTQYF
>TRBV6-1|once|TRBJ2-1|TRBD2
TGTGCCAGCAGTGTGTTAGCGGGCGCCTCCTACAATGAGCAGTTCTTC
CASSVLAGASYNEQFF
>TRBV5-5|-|TRBJ1-4|-
TGTGCCAGCAGCTTACAGGGAACTAATGAAAAACTGTTTTTT
CASSLQGTNEKLFF
>TRBV7-2|-|TRBJ2-7|TRBD2
TGTGCCAGCAGCTTAGATACTAGCGGAATCTACGAGCAGTACTTC
CASSLDTSGIYEQYF
>TRBV6-1|-|TRBJ2-5|-
TGTGCCAGCAGTGAAGGTCCCAACCAAGAGACCCAGTACTTC
CASSEGPNQETQYF
>TRBV7-8|few|TRBJ2-3|-
TGTGCCAGCAGCTTGTCTACCACAGATACGCAGTATTTT
CASSLSTTDTQYF
>TRBV7-2|once|TRBJ2-4|-
TGTGCCAGCAGCTTAGATGTCGGCATTCAGTACTTC
CASSLDVGIQYF
>TRBV7-9|-|TRBJ1-2|-
TGTGCCAGCAGCTGGGGAGAGAGTTATGGCTACACCTTC
CASSWGESYGYTF
>TRBV28|-|TRBJ1-2|TRBD1
TGTGCCAGCAGTTTAGGACAGGCTAACTATGGCTACACCTTC
CASSLGQANYGYTF
>TRBV7-2|-|TRBJ2-7|TRBD2
TGTGCCAGCAGCGTTTTACTAGCGGGAGCGGACGAGCAGTACTTC
CASSVLLAGADEQYF
>TRBV7-9|-|TRBJ1-2|TRBD1
TGTGCCAGCAGCTTAGGGGACAGCTATGGCTACACCTTC
CASSLGDSYGYTF
>TRBV19|-|TRBJ1-5|TRBD1
TGTGCCAGTAGTATGACCCCAGGGGGCCATCAGCCCCAGCATTTT
CASSMTPGGHQPQHF
>TRBV4-3|-|TRBJ1-2|TRBD1
TGCGCCAGCAGCCAAGATGCACAGGGGCCGATTGGCTACACCTTC
CASSQDAQGPIGYTF
>TRBV6-1|once|TRBJ1-5|TRBD1
TGTGCCAGCGCCACAGGGGATGGCAATCAGCCCCAGCATTTT
CASATGDGNQPQHF
>TRBV18|-|TRBJ1-4|TRBD1
TGTGCCAGCTCACCGGACAGGGGGGAAAAACTGTTTTTT
CASSPDRGEKLFF
>TRBV27|-|TRBJ2-3|TRBD2
TGTGCCAGCAGTCCACTAGCGGGAGGGCCTACAGATACGCAGTATTTT
CASSPLAGGPTDTQYF
>TRBV6-5|-|TRBJ1-2|TRBD1
TGTGCCAGCAGCCGGGACAGGGCGTTGGGCTACACCTTC
CASSRDRALGYTF
>TRBV2|-|TRBJ1-2|-
TGTGCCAGCGAAAAGGGAGGCAACTATGGCTACACCTTC
CASEKGGNYGYTF
>TRBV2|-|TRBJ2-3|TRBD1
TGTGCCAGCAGTAGGACAGGATACGGAGATACGCAGTATTTT
CASSRTGYGDTQYF
>TRBV11-3|-|TRBJ2-5|TRBD1
TGTGCCAGCAGCGGAGGACAGGCCCAAGAGACCCAGTACTTC
CASSGGQAQETQYF